This T cell receptor (beta chain) was found in a study of cytomegalovirus exposure and HLA in healthy donors. Study-level points and caveats: Sequencing depth across donors, presence/absence analyses assumed, was roughly uniform.

CDR3 length equals 15 residues. V trimming: 4 bases; J trimming: 5 bases; junction bases outside the gene matches: 4. Germline values: CDR1 SEHNR, CDR2 FQNEAQ (reference sequence). Primers included in the PCR were 60 Vbeta and 13 Jbeta primers. Libraries were prepared by immunoSEQ multiplex PCR; TCRdb keeps only in-frame clonotypes and omits some of them. The sample yields roughly 150,000 clones, almost 80% seen once. A remark on this clone: Its antigen remains unidentified.

The clonotype was recovered from a woman aged 25 to 39 in good health and CMV-seronegative. The sequencing input was PBMCs. The rearrangement uses TRBV7-9 and TRBJ1-4, with TRBD1 matching 10 bases. CDR3 protein: CASSSRQGANEKLFF. CDR3 nucleotide sequence: TGTGCCAGCAGCTCACGACAGGGGGCCAATGAAAAACTGTTTTTT.